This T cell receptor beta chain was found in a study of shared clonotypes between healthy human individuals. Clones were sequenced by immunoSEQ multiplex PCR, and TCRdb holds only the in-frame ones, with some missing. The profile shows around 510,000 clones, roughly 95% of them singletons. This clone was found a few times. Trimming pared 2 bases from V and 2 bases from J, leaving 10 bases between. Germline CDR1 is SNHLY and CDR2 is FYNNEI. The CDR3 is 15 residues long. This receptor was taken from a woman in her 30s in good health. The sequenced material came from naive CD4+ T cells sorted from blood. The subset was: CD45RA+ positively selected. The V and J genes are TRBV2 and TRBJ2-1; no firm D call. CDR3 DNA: TGTGCCAGCAGTGAATTCATGAGCCCCTACAATGAGCAGTTCTTC. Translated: CASSEFMSPYNEQFF.